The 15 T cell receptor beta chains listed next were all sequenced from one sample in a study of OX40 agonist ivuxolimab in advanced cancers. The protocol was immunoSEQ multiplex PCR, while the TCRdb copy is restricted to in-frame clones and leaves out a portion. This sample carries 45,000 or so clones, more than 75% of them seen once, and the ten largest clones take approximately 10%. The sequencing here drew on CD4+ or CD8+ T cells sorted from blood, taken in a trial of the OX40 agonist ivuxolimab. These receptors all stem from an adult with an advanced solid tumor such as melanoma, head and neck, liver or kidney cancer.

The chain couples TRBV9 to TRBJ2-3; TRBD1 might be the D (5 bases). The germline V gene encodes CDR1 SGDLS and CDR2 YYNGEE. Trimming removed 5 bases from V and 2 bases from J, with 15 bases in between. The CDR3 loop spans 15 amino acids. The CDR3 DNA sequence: TGTGCCAGCAGTACGACTGGCGGACACACAGATACGCAGTATTTT. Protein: CASSTTGGHTDTQYF. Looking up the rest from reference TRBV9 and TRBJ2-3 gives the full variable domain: DSGVTQTPKHLITATGQRVTLRCSPRSGDLSVYWYQQSLDQGLQFLIQYYNGEERAKGNILERFSAQQFPDLHSELNLSSLELGDSALYFCASSTTGGHTDTQYFGPGTRLTVL.

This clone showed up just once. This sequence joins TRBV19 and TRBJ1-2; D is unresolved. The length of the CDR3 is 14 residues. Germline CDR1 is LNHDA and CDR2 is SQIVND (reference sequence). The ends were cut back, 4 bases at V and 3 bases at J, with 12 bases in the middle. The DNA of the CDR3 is TGTGCCAGTAGTAGCGGAGCGGGTGACTATGGCTACACCTTC. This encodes CASSSGAGDYGYTF.

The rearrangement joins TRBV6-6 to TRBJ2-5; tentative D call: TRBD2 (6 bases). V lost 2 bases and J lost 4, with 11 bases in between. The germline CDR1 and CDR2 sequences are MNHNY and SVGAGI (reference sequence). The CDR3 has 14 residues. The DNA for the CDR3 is TGTGCCAGCAGTTACAGGAGGGGAGGAGAGACCCAGTACTTC. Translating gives CASSYRRGGETQYF.

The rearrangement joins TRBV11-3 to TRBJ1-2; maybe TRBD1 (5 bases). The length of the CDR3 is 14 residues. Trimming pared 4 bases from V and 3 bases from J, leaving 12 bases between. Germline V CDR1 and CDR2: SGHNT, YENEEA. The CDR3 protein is CASSSILTDYGYTF. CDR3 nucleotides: TGTGCCAGCAGCTCCATCCTGACAGACTATGGCTACACCTTC.

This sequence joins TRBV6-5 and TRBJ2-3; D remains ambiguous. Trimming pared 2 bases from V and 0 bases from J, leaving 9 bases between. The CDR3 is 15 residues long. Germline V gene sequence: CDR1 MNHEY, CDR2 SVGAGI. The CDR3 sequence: CASSYGLGSTDTQYF. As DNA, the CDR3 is TGTGCCAGCAGTTACGGATTAGGAAGCACAGATACGCAGTATTTT.

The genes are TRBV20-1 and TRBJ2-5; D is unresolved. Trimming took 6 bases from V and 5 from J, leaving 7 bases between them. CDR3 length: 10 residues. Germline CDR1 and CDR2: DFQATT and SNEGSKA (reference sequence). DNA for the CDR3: TGCAGTGCCCGCACCGAGACCCAGTACTTC. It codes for CSARTETQYF.

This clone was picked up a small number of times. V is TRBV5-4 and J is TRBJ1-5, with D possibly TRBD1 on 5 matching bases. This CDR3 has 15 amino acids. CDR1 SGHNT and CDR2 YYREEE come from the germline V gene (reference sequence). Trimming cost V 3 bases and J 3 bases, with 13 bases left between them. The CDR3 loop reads CASSYRPGINQPQHF. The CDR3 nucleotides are TGTGCCAGCAGCTACAGACCAGGGATCAATCAGCCCCAGCATTTT.

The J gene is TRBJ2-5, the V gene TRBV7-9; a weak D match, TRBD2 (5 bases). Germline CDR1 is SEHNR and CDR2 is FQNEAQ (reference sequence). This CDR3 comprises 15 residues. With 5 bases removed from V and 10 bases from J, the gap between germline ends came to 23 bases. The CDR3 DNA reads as TGTGCCAGCAGCCCTACGACGCAACACGCCGGGAACCAGTACTTC. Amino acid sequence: CASSPTTQHAGNQYF.

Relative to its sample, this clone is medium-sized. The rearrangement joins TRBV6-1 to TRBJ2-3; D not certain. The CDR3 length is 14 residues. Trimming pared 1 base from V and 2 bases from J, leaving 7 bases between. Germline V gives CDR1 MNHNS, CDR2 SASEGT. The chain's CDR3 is CASSEVGITDTQYF. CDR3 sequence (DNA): TGTGCCAGCAGTGAAGTGGGGATCACAGATACGCAGTATTTT.

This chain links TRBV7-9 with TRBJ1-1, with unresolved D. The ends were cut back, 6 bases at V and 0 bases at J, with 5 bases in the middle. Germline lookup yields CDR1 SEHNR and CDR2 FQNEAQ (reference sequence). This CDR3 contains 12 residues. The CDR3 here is CASRRLNTEAFF. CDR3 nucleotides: TGTGCCAGCAGACGGCTGAACACTGAAGCTTTCTTT.

The CDR3 spells CASSPNNSPLHF. DNA of the CDR3: TGTGCCAGCAGCCCAAATAATTCACCCCTCCACTTT. V usage is TRBV7-6 and J usage is TRBJ1-6, with D uncertain. The CDR3 consists of 12 residues. V dropped 5 bases and J dropped 5 bases, with 4 bases sitting between them. The germline CDR1 and CDR2 sequences are SGHVS and FNYEAQ.

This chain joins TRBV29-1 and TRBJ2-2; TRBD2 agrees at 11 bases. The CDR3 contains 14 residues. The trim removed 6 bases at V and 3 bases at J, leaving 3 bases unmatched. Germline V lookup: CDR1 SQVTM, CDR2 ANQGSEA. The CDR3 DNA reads TGCAGCGTGGTACTAGCGGGAGACACCGGGGAGCTGTTTTTT. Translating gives CSVVLAGDTGELFF.

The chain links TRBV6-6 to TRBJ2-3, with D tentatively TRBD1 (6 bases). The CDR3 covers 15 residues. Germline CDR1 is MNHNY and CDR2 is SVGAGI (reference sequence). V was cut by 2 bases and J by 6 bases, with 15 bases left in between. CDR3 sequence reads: CASSYLAGVLDTQYF. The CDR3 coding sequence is TGTGCCAGCAGTTACCTAGCAGGGGTTCTGGATACGCAGTATTTT.

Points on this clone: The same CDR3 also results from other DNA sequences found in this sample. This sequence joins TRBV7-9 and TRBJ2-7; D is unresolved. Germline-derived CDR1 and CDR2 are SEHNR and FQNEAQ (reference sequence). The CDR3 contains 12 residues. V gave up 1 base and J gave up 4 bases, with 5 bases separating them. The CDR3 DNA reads TGTGCCAGCAGCTTAGGGTTTTACGAGCAGTACTTC. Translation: CASSLGFYEQYF.

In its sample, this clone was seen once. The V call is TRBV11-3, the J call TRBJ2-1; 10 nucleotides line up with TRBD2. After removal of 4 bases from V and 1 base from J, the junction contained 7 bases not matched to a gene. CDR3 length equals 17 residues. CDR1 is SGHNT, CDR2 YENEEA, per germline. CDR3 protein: CASSSGTSGTSYNEQFF. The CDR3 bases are TGTGCCAGCAGCTCGGGAACTAGCGGGACGTCCTACAATGAGCAGTTCTTC.